Each of the 3 T cell receptor beta chains below was sequenced from the same sample in a study of blood T cell repertoires in COVID-19. TCRdb's copy holds only in-frame clones and misses some; the assay was immunoSEQ multiplex PCR. The repertoire consists of a few hundred thousand clones, with 70% to 90% occurring once and the leading ten covering 3.5% to 5.5%. Sample: PBMCs or T cells enriched from blood (not recorded which). These receptors originate from a woman in her thirties who had been exposed to COVID-19.

For this clone: Its ends do not fully match the called genes, so a read error is possible. The chain combines TRBV11-2 with TRBJ1-4; TRBD1 matches 7 bases. Germline V lookup: CDR1 SGHAT, CDR2 FQNNGV. CDR3 length: 15 amino acids. The CDR3 bases are TGTGTCAGCAGCTTTACAGGGGCCCTAGGTGAAAAACTGTTTTTT. The encoded protein is CVSSFTGALGEKLFF.

The chain employs TRBV5-1 and TRBJ2-5; weak D call: TRBD2 (6 bases). The CDR3 is 15 amino acids. Trimming cost V 4 bases and J 5 bases, with 18 bases left between them. Germline V CDR1 and CDR2: SGHRS, YFSETQ. In DNA form, the CDR3 reads TGCGCCAGCAGCACCGCTAGGCGGGGCGGTGAGACCCAGTACTTC. Amino acids: CASSTARRGGETQYF.

The CDR3 DNA reads as TGCGCCAGCAGTAAGCCAGGGGTAGAGACCCAGTACTTC. Translated, it gives CASSKPGVETQYF. This chain connects TRBV23-1 to TRBJ2-5, with D tentatively TRBD1 (6 bases). TRBV23-1 falls under the ORF class, with uncertain function. The length of the CDR3 is 13 residues. V was cut by 5 bases and J by 4 bases, with 11 bases left in between.